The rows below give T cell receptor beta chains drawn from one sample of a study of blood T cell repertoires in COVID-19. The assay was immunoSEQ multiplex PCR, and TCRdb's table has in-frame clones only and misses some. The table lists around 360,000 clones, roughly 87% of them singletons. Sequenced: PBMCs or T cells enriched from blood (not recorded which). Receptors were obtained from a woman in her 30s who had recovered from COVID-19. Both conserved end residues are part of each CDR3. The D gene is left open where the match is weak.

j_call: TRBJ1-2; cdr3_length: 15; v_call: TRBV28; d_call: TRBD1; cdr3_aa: CASSPRTGAPHGYTF
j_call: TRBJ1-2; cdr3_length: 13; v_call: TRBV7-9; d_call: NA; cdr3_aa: CASSLVSGLGYTF
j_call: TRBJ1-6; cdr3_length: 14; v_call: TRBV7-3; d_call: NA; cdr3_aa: CASSLTAQNSPLHF
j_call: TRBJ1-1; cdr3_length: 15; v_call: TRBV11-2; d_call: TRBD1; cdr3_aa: CASTSMGDRATEAFF
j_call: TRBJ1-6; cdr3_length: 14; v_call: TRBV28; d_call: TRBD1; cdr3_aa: CASRKDRENSPLHF
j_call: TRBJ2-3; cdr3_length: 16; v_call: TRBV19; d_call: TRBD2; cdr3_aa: CASAQRLAGITDTQYF
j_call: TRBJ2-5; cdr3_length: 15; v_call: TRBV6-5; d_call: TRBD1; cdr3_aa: CASSPGQGALETQYF
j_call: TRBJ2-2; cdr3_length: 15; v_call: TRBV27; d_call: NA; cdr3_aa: CASSLKTANTGELFF
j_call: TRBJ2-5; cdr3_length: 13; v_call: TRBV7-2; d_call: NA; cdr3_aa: CASSLNRPETQYF
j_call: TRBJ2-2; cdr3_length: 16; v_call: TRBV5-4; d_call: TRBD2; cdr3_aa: CASSVTSGRANGELFF
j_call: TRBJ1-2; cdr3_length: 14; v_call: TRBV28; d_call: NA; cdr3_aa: CASSLGTYNYGYTF
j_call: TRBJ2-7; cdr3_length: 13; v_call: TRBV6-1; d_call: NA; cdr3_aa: CASSWTEESEQYF
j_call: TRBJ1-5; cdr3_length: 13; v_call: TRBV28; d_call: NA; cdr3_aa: CAASRENNQPQHF
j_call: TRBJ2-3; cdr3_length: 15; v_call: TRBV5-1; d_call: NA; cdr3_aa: CASSPVPGEADTQYF
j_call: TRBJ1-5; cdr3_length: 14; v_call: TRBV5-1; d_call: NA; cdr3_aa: CASSLGGIHQPQHF
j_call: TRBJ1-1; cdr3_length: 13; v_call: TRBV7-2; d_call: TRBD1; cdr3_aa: CASSLGDRRVAFF
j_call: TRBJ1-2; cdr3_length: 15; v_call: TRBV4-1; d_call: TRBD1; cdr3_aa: CASSQDDRGNYGYTF
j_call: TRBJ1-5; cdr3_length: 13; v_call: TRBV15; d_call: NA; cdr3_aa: CATSGRINQPQHF
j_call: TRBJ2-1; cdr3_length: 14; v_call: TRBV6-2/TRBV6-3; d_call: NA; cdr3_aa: CASSPPGTVNEQFF
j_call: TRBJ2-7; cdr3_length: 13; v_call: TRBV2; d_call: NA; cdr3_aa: CASSEGAAYEQYF
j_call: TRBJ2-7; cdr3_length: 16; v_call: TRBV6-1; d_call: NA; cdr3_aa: CASSGNPTWTNNEQYF
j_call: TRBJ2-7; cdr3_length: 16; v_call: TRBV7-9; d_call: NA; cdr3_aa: CASSTPRGGNPYEQYF
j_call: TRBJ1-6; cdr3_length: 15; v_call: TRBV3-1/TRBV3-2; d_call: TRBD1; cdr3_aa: CASSRQGASNSPLHF
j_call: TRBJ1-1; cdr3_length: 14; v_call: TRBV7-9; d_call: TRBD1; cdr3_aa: CASGRQGTGTEAFF
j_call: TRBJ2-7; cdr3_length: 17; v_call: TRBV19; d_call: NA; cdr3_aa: CASSIKPRGDFSYEQYF
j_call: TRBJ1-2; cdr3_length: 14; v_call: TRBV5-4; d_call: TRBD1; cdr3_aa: CASSPQGADYGYTF
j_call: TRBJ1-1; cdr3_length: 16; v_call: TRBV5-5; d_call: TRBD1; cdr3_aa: CASSLLGDRGGTEAFF
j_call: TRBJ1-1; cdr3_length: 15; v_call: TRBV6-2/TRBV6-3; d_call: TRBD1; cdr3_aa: CASSTRGQGTTEAFF
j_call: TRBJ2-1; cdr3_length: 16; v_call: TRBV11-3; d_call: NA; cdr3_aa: CASSLQGDVPGREQFF
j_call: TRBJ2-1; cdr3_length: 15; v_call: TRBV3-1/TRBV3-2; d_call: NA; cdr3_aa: CASSQEGVSYNEQFF
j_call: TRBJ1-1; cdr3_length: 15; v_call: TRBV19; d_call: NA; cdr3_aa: CASSIISSGNTEAFF
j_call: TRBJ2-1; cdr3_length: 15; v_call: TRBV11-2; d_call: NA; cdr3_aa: CASSLAVGGYNEQFF
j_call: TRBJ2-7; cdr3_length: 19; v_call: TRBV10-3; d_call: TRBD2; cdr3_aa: CAISDGLAGGYQESYEQYF
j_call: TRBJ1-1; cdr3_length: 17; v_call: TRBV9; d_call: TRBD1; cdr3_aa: CASSVSPQGAMNTEAFF
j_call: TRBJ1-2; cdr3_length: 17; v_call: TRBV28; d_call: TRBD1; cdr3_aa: CASSLPGQVFSNYGYTF
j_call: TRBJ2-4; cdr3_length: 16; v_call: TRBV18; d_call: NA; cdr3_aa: CASSPYPGMGKNIQYF
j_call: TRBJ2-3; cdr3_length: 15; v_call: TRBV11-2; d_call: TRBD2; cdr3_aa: CASRAIAGSTDTQYF
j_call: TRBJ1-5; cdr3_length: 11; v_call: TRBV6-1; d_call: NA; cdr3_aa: CASSDTQPQHF
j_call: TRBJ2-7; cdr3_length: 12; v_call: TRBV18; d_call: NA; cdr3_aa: CASSPDSYEQYF
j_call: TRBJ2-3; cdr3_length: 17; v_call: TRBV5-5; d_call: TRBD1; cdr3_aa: CASSEMMGTGGWHTQYF
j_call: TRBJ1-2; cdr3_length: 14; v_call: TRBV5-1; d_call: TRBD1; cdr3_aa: CASSWEGQGNGYTF
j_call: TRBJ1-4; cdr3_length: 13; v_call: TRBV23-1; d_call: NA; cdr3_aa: CASTSLANEKLFF
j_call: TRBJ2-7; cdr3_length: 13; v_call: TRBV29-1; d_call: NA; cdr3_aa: CSVLVAVTYEQYF
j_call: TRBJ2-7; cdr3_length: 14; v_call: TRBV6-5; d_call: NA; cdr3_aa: CASSLTVSSYEQYF
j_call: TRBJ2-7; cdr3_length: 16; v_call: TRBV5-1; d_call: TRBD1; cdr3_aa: CASSLDPGQGAEEQYF
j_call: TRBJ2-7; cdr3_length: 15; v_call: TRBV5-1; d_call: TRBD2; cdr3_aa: CASSLGLAGSYEQYF
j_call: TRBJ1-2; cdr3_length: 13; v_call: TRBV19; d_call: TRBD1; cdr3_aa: CASSRDSLYGYTF
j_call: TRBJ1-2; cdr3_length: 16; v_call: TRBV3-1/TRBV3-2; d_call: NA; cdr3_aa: CASSQDPDSKYYGYTF
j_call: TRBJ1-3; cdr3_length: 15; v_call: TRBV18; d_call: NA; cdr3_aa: CASSPPAGSGNTIYF